Below are 24 T cell receptor beta chains sequenced from a single sample in a study of blood T cell repertoires in COVID-19. Sequenced by immunoSEQ multiplex PCR; TCRdb stores in-frame clones only, minus some. This table has about 250,000 clones, around 90% appearing once. The sequencing input was PBMCs or T cells enriched from blood (not recorded which). The receptors originated from a woman in her 30s with acute COVID-19.

CDR3 nucleotides: TGTGCCAGCAGCCCGGGACAGAAGGCTTTCGAAAAACTGTTTTTT. Protein product: CASSPGQKAFEKLFF. This chain links TRBV5-6 with TRBJ1-4; 7 nucleotides align to TRBD1. CDR3 size: 15 residues. Trimming at V came to 4 bases and at J to 8 bases, leaving 11 bases not matched to a gene. CDR1 and CDR2 (germline): SGHDT, YYEEEE.

V usage is TRBV4-2 and J usage is TRBJ1-3, with D tentatively TRBD1 (6 bases). Per the germline V gene, CDR1 is LGHNA and CDR2 is YNFKEQ. The CDR3 totals 14 residues. Trimming pared 1 base from V and 4 bases from J, leaving 8 bases between. For the CDR3, the DNA is TGTGCCAGCAGCCAAGGGGGACAAGGAAACACCATATATTTT. It yields the protein CASSQGGQGNTIYF.

The rearrangement uses TRBV10-3 and TRBJ1-5, with 7 bases matching TRBD1. CDR1 is ENHRY and CDR2 is SYGVKD in the germline V gene. V shed 2 bases, J shed 0 bases, and the junction held 10 bases outside the gene matches. The CDR3 length is 18 residues. CDR3 sequence: CAISEPSGTDHSNQPQHF. Here the CDR3 DNA reads TGTGCCATCAGTGAGCCTTCCGGGACAGACCATAGCAATCAGCCCCAGCATTTT.

The table lists this clone with a count of one. V and J are TRBV6-5 and TRBJ1-2; TRBD1 matches at 7 bases. There are 15 residues in the CDR3. Germline CDR1 reads MNHEY; CDR2 reads SVGAGI. V shed 6 bases and J 4 bases; nucleotides not matched to a gene: 11. The DNA of the CDR3 is TGTGCCAGCAGGAGTGAACCGACAGGGAGCTATGGCTACACCTTC. It is translated as CASRSEPTGSYGYTF.

This clone has only a few counts. The chain links TRBV18 to TRBJ1-2, with 12 bases aligning to TRBD1. Per germline, CDR1 KGHSH and CDR2 LQKENI. J was trimmed by 6 bases and V by 2 bases; bases with no gene match: 7. The CDR3 loop spans 16 amino acids. In DNA form, the CDR3 reads TGTGCCAGCTCACCAGGGACAGGGGGCGACGGGAATGGCTACACCTTC. As protein: CASSPGTGGDGNGYTF.

V and J are TRBV27 and TRBJ1-6, with 9 positions matching TRBD1. CDR1 is MNHEY, CDR2 SMNVEV, per germline (reference sequence). The V and J ends lost 6 bases and 9 bases, in that order; junction bases with no gene match: 6. The CDR3 totals 14 residues. Here the CDR3 DNA reads TGTGCCAGCAGCGGAGACAGGGGGGGTTCACCCCTCCACTTT. Encoded protein: CASSGDRGGSPLHF.

The chain carries TRBV7-9 and TRBJ1-4; TRBD1 matches 8 bases. Germline V CDR1 and CDR2: SEHNR, FQNEAQ (reference sequence). This CDR3 contains 15 residues. Germline trimming cut 5 bases from V and 6 bases from J; bases unmatched to any gene: 8. The DNA of the CDR3 is TGTGCCAGCAGCACGGACAGGGAGGAATATGAAAAACTGTTTTTT. Translation: CASSTDREEYEKLFF.

This chain connects TRBV7-9 to TRBJ1-4; D gene ambiguous. V was shortened by 3 bases and J by 0 bases, with 5 bases between the two germline ends. The CDR3 length is 14 residues. Germline V lookup: CDR1 SEHNR, CDR2 FQNEAQ (reference sequence). The CDR3 DNA follows: TGTGCCAGCAGCTTTCAGTCAACTAATGAAAAACTGTTTTTT. Translating it yields CASSFQSTNEKLFF. The entire variable domain, with the rest obtained from reference TRBV7-9 and TRBJ1-4, is as follows: DTGVSQNPRHKITKRGQNVTFRCDPISEHNRLYWYRQTLGQGPEFLTYFQNEAQLEKSRLLSDRFSAERPKGSFSTLEIQRTEQGDSAMYLCASSFQSTNEKLFFGSGTQLSVL.

V and J are TRBV15 and TRBJ1-5; possibly TRBD1 for D (5 bases). The CDR3 is 15 residues long. Trimming removed 5 bases from V and 3 bases from J, with 14 bases in between. The germline gives CDR1 LNHNV, CDR2 YYDKDF (reference sequence). The CDR3 reads CATSVRGRFNQPQHF. The DNA for the CDR3 is TGTGCCACCAGCGTGCGGGGGAGGTTCAATCAGCCCCAGCATTTT.

This chain joins TRBV11-2 and TRBJ1-1; 7 nucleotides line up with TRBD1. Germline loops: CDR1 SGHAT, CDR2 FQNNGV. V dropped 8 bases and J dropped 1; count of bases not matched to a gene: 10. The CDR3 has 15 amino acids. CDR3 residues: CASLGDRVENTEAFF. CDR3 DNA sequence: TGTGCCAGCCTAGGGGACAGAGTAGAGAACACTGAAGCTTTCTTT.

This clone has only one observation. The chain joins TRBV19 to TRBJ1-1; the D is unclear. Trimming cost V 6 bases and J 6 bases, with 14 bases left between them. CDR3 size: 13 residues. Germline CDR1 and CDR2: LNHDA and SQIVND (reference sequence). CDR3 residues: CASSMGPNSEAFF. The DNA for the CDR3 is TGTGCCAGTAGCATGGGCCCCAACTCTGAAGCTTTCTTT.

The chain's CDR3 is CASSHLQGSGEAFF. The CDR3 bases are TGCGCCAGCAGCCATTTACAGGGATCGGGTGAAGCTTTCTTT. The V gene is TRBV4-1, the J gene TRBJ1-1, with D perhaps matching TRBD1 (6 bases). The CDR3 consists of 14 residues. Trimming stripped 3 bases from V and 7 bases from J, with 15 bases between. Germline V lookup: CDR1 MGHRA, CDR2 YSYEKL.

The chain combines TRBV10-1 with TRBJ1-2; D is unresolved. CDR3 size: 15 residues. V was pared by 0 bases and J by 1 base, with 9 bases between. Germline assignment: CDR1 WNHNN and CDR2 SYGVQD (reference sequence). The CDR3 coding sequence is TGCGCCAGCAGTGAGTCTCTTGAGGATAACTATGGCTACACCTTC. Its translation is CASSESLEDNYGYTF.

The genes are TRBV10-3 and TRBJ1-2; D is unresolved. There are 14 residues in the CDR3. V lost 10 bases to trimming and J lost 8 bases, with 23 bases between them. CDR1 ENHRY and CDR2 SYGVKD come from the germline V gene. CDR3 residues: CATTPGATIGGYTF. The CDR3, as DNA: TGTGCCACAACCCCTGGAGCCACAATCGGGGGCTACACCTTC.

This clone was seen once. V gene TRBV25-1 combines with J gene TRBJ1-5; D is uncertain. Per germline, CDR1 MGHDK and CDR2 SYGVNS. The CDR3 consists of 17 residues. V was pared by 4 bases and J by 4 bases, with 20 bases between. The CDR3 region has the DNA TGTGCCAGCAGTGGGGGAGGAGGGTTTGAGAGAAATCAGCCCCAGCATTTT. It is translated as CASSGGGGFERNQPQHF.

V is TRBV15 and J is TRBJ2-1; 8 bases map to TRBD2. CDR1 is LNHNV, CDR2 YYDKDF, per germline (reference sequence). This CDR3 has 17 amino acids. Germline trimming cut 0 bases from V and 0 bases from J; bases unmatched to any gene: 4. As DNA, the CDR3 is TGTGCCACCAGCAGAGATCTGAGCGGGGGCTCCTACAATGAGCAGTTCTTC. Its protein is CATSRDLSGGSYNEQFF.

V usage is TRBV5-5 and J usage is TRBJ1-2; 9 nucleotides line up with TRBD1. Per germline, CDR1 SGHKS and CDR2 YYEKEE (reference sequence). The length of the CDR3 is 15 residues. V shed 4 bases, J shed 3 bases, and the junction held 7 bases outside the gene matches. In DNA form, the CDR3 reads TGTGCCAGCAGCCTACGGACAGGGGAGGACTATGGCTACACCTTC. This sequence encodes CASSLRTGEDYGYTF. Supplemented by reference TRBV5-5 and TRBJ1-2, the full variable domain reads DAGVTQSPTHLIKTRGQQVTLRCSPISGHKSVSWYQQVLGQGPQFIFQYYEKEERGRGNFPDRFSARQFPNYSSELNVNALLLGDSALYLCASSLRTGEDYGYTFGSGTRLTVV.

The chain is built from TRBV3-1 (or the pseudogene TRBV3-2) and TRBJ1-4, with D possibly being TRBD1 (6 bases). Trimming left V 3 bases short and J 4 bases short, with 9 bases between. CDR1 LGHDT and CDR2 YNNKEL come from the germline V gene (reference sequence). The CDR3 spans 14 residues. The CDR3 loop reads CASSQGHFNEKLFF. In nucleotides, the CDR3 is TGTGCCAGCAGCCAGGGACACTTTAATGAAAAACTGTTTTTT.

V usage is TRBV19 and J usage is TRBJ2-6; no firm D call. V shed 3 bases and J shed 0 bases, with 9 bases lying between them. The V gene's germline CDR1 is LNHDA and CDR2 SQIVND (reference sequence). The CDR3 is 16 residues long. The CDR3 spells CASSIGRLSGANVLTF. The CDR3 DNA sequence: TGTGCCAGTAGTATTGGCAGACTCTCTGGGGCCAACGTCCTGACTTTC.

The J gene is TRBJ1-1, the V gene TRBV10-3; D uncertain. The CDR3 is made up of 12 amino acids. In germline, CDR1 is ENHRY, CDR2 SYGVKD. Deletions cut 10 bases from V and 8 bases from J, with 17 bases between. The CDR3 loop is CATSTQSLEAFF. CDR3 in DNA: TGTGCCACCAGCACCCAGTCATTAGAAGCTTTCTTT.

The gene calls are TRBV6-5 and TRBJ1-4, with TRBD1 matching over 8 bases. The CDR3 runs to 15 residues. Germline CDR1 MNHEY, CDR2 SVGAGI. The trim removed 6 bases at V and 4 bases at J, leaving 7 bases unmatched. The CDR3 reads CASRGSTGDNEKLFF. Written as DNA, the CDR3 is TGTGCCAGCAGGGGGTCGACAGGGGATAATGAAAAACTGTTTTTT.

This chain joins TRBV7-9 and TRBJ2-3; D might be TRBD2 (5 bases). Deletions cut 8 bases from V and 2 bases from J, with 8 bases between. The CDR3 spans 12 residues. CDR1 SEHNR and CDR2 FQNEAQ come from the germline V gene (reference sequence). The DNA for the CDR3 is TGTGCCAGCGGGGAGAACACAGATACGCAGTATTTT. This gives the protein CASGENTDTQYF.

The chain uses TRBV4-1 and TRBJ1-4; 7 bases are shared with TRBD1. Germline loops: CDR1 MGHRA, CDR2 YSYEKL. The CDR3 length is 16 residues. The trim removed 6 bases at V and 6 bases at J, leaving 13 bases unmatched. The CDR3 DNA reads TGCGCCAGCAGGGACTCCATTAGGGGGCGGTATGAAAAACTGTTTTTT. Residues: CASRDSIRGRYEKLFF.

This clone appeared a single time. The V gene is TRBV18, the J gene TRBJ2-2, with D possibly TRBD2 on 5 matching bases. Deletions cut 6 bases from V and 4 bases from J, with 15 bases between. Germline loops: CDR1 KGHSH, CDR2 LQKENI. There are 15 residues in the CDR3. CDR3 in DNA: TGTGCCAGCTCGGCGGACTGGGGAAGCACCGGGGAGCTGTTTTTT. Translating gives CASSADWGSTGELFF.